A single count supports the clone carrying this T cell receptor (beta chain). Antigen specificity is unknown. The time point: week 23, last vaccination. The content of each vaccine dose was 300 ug of mutant IDH1 20-mer peptide, and topical imiquimod accompanied it. The sample originates from a study of a mutant IDH1 vaccine in newly diagnosed glioma. Whole-study results and caveats: Induction of immune responses by the vaccine occurred in roughly 93% of patients.

The CDR3 totals 13 residues. Germline V gives CDR1 GTSNPN, CDR2 SVGIG (reference sequence). The V end lost 1 base, the J end lost 3 bases, and 7 bases lay between the germline ends. Sequenced by immunoSEQ multiplex PCR; TCRdb stores in-frame clones only, minus some. The repertoire consists of tens of thousands of clones, with roughly four fifths occurring once and the leading ten covering over 10%. The source material was PBMCs, sampled from a glioma patient whose treatment included an IDH1 peptide vaccine. This clonotype was sampled from a man younger than 45 with glioma. The genes are TRBV30 and TRBJ1-3; D is unclear. CDR3: CAWSGLDGNTIYF. CDR3 coding DNA: TGTGCCTGGAGTGGTCTTGATGGAAACACCATATATTTT. Full variable domain (outside the CDR3, taken from reference TRBV30 and TRBJ1-3): SQTIHQWPATLVQPVGSPLSLECTVEGTSNPNLYWYRQAAGRGLQLLFYSVGIGQISSEVPQNLSASRPQDRQFILSSKKLLLSDSGFYLCAWSGLDGNTIYFGEGSWLTVV.